The 19 T cell receptor beta chains presented below share a single source sample, sequenced in a study of blood T cells in healthy people across ages. Alongside a J-beta primer mix, a sample-barcoded 5' primer served in a second PCR lasting about 7 to 11 cycles. Via MiXCR, TCRdb re-called the 5' RACE reads, giving one row per CDR3 protein. This table has about 1,000,000 distinct CDR3 sequences, under 45% appearing once. The sample comprised blood. The receptors originated from a woman in her fifties or sixties in good health.

This clonotype was seen more than once but under ten times. This chain uses TRBV6-6 with TRBJ1-2; 10 nucleotides align to TRBD1. Germline CDR1 and CDR2: MNHNY and SVGAGI (reference sequence). This CDR3 is built from 15 residues. J lost 5 bases, V lost 3 bases, and 6 bases had no gene match. The CDR3 region has the DNA TGTGCCAGCAGTTATTTGACAGGGGGCCCGTATGGCTACACCTTC. Translating it yields CASSYLTGGPYGYTF.

CDR3 region: CASSQSSFGTPYGYTF. DNA of the CDR3: TGTGCCAGCAGCCAATCGAGCTTTGGGACCCCCTATGGCTACACCTTC. The rearrangement links TRBV14 to TRBJ1-2, with a tentative D call TRBD1 (5 bases). The germline V and J ends were trimmed by 2 bases and 4 bases, with 17 bases remaining between them. CDR1 is SGHDN, CDR2 FVKESK, per germline. The CDR3 consists of 16 residues. Based on the CDR3 plus reference TRBV14 and TRBJ1-2, the full variable domain is EAGVTQFPSHSVIEKGQTVTLRCDPISGHDNLYWYRRVMGKEIKFLLHFVKESKQDESGMPNNRFLAERTGGTYSTLKVQPAELEDSGVYFCASSQSSFGTPYGYTFGSGTRLTVV.

This clonotype showed up just a few times. An end of the junction differs from the germline gene, which may be a read error. The rearrangement joins TRBV7-8 to TRBJ2-5, with D unclear. The CDR3 has 14 amino acids. Germline V lookup: CDR1 SGHVS, CDR2 FQNEAQ. The CDR3 region is CASRLGPSQETQYF. The CDR3 region has the DNA TGTGCCAGCAGGTTAGGGCCTTCCCAAGAGACCCAGTACTTC.

The rearrangement joins TRBV5-1 to TRBJ2-1; 10 nucleotides line up with TRBD2. In germline, CDR1 is SGHRS, CDR2 YFSETQ. The CDR3 totals 17 residues. V shed 1 base and J 6 bases; nucleotides not matched to a gene: 10. The CDR3 region is CASSLRGLADWRNEQFF. CDR3 nucleotides: TGCGCCAGCAGCTTGCGAGGACTAGCGGATTGGCGCAATGAGCAGTTCTTC.

The chain uses TRBV6-2 or TRBV6-3 and TRBJ2-1; 10 bases are a match to TRBD2. J gave up 7 bases and V 4 bases, and 7 bases lay outside the gene matches. Germline-derived CDR1 and CDR2 are MNHEY and SVGEGT. The CDR3 contains 15 residues. The CDR3 bases are TGTGCCAGCAGTTCCTGGACTAGCGGAGGAAATGAGCAGTTCTTC. Protein product: CASSSWTSGGNEQFF.

This clonotype was seen a single time. V usage is TRBV2 and J usage is TRBJ2-7; D might be TRBD1 (5 bases). The tail of the sequence fits TRBJ2-5 better, so the J call may be wrong. The CDR3 consists of 15 residues. The germline CDR1 and CDR2 sequences are SNHLY and FYNNEI. CDR3 DNA sequence: TGTGCCAGCAGTGATGCCAGGGCATTGGGAGAGACCCAGTACTTC. Translated, it gives CASSDARALGETQYF.

This sequence joins TRBV9 and TRBJ2-1; D gene ambiguous. Between the trimmed V and J ends, which lost 0 bases and 6 bases, there was a span of 28 bases. Per the germline V gene, CDR1 is SGDLS and CDR2 is YYNGEE. The CDR3 is 20 residues long. CDR3 sequence reads: CASSVVRPRRRADFCNEQFF. Written as DNA, the CDR3 is TGTGCCAGCAGCGTAGTGCGACCGCGGAGAAGGGCGGATTTCTGCAATGAGCAGTTCTTC.

The chain joins TRBV12-3 or TRBV12-4 to TRBJ2-1; a weak D match, TRBD2 (6 bases). V dropped 6 bases and J dropped 5 bases, with 17 bases sitting between them. This CDR3 is 15 amino acids long. CDR3 loop: CASSPAASAHNEQFF. The DNA of the CDR3 is TGTGCCAGCAGCCCCGCGGCTAGCGCACACAATGAGCAGTTCTTC.

In this sample, this clonotype turned up many times. The chain has TRBV4-1 and TRBJ2-2; the match to TRBD2 covers 8 bases. The CDR3 is 16 residues long. Germline CDR1 MGHRA, CDR2 YSYEKL. J gave up 4 bases and V 0 bases, and 4 bases lay outside the gene matches. In DNA form, the CDR3 reads TGCGCCAGCAGCCAAGATCGCGGGAGGTTCACCGGGGAGCTGTTTTTT. The encoded protein is CASSQDRGRFTGELFF.

This clonotype was recorded a few times. The chain carries TRBV27 and TRBJ1-6; maybe TRBD1 (5 bases). The length of the CDR3 is 19 residues. CDR1 MNHEY and CDR2 SMNVEV come from the germline V gene (reference sequence). Deletions cut 5 bases from V and 4 bases from J, with 24 bases between. CDR3 sequence reads: CASSLTSDRRIGYNSPLHF. Here the CDR3 DNA reads TGTGCCAGCAGTCTAACTTCCGACAGAAGGATTGGGTATAATTCACCCCTCCACTTT.

V and J are TRBV6-1 and TRBJ1-5; 8 bases fit TRBD1. The germline V gene encodes CDR1 MNHNS and CDR2 SASEGT. V was clipped by 6 bases and J by 4 bases; unmatched bases: 8. The CDR3 has 15 residues. CDR3 in DNA: TGTGCCAGCAGAACGGACAGGGTGGGTAATCAGCCCCAGCATTTT. This sequence encodes CASRTDRVGNQPQHF.

This clonotype was seen only once. The J gene is TRBJ2-6, the V gene TRBV7-6; D call uncertain. There are 14 residues in the CDR3. Germline loops: CDR1 SGHVS, CDR2 FNYEAQ. Between the trimmed V and J ends, which lost 5 bases and 4 bases, there was a span of 9 bases. The CDR3 bases are TGTGCCAGCAGCCCCACGACAGGGGCCAACGTCCTGACTTTC. As protein: CASSPTTGANVLTF.

Only a few counts were recorded for this clonotype. The DNA of the CDR3 is TGTGCCAGCAGCCAGGCCGACAGGGATAATGAAAAACTGTTTTTT. Encoded protein: CASSQADRDNEKLFF. The genes are TRBV4-2 and TRBJ1-4, with 7 bases lining up with TRBD1. Losses at the gene ends were 3 bases for V and 4 bases for J; bases not matched to a gene: 5. The CDR3 extends over 15 amino acids. Germline CDR1 LGHNA, CDR2 YNFKEQ.

The gene calls are TRBV15 and TRBJ2-5, with TRBD2 matching over 7 bases. The V gene end was trimmed by 1 base and the J gene end by 0 bases; junction bases not matched to a gene: 5. Germline loops: CDR1 LNHNV, CDR2 YYDKDF (reference sequence). The CDR3 consists of 16 residues. The CDR3 DNA reads TGTGCCACCAGCAGAGGGAGCGGGAAGTACCAAGAGACCCAGTACTTC. The encoded protein is CATSRGSGKYQETQYF.

This clonotype was counted between two and nine times. The chain couples TRBV5-1 to TRBJ2-7; 9 bases agree with TRBD1. The germline CDR1 and CDR2 sequences are SGHRS and YFSETQ. The CDR3 extends over 17 amino acids. The V gene end was trimmed by 1 base and the J gene end by 1 base; junction bases not matched to a gene: 9. The CDR3 spells CASSLPLGTGMSYEQYF. CDR3 in DNA: TGCGCCAGCAGCTTGCCCCTTGGGACAGGGATGTCCTACGAGCAGTACTTC.

This clonotype has more than one count but fewer than ten. The chain links TRBV5-1 to TRBJ2-7; 7 nucleotides match TRBD1. This CDR3 spans 15 amino acids. V dropped 1 base and J dropped 2; count of bases not matched to a gene: 6. CDR1 and CDR2 from the germline V gene are SGHRS and YFSETQ. The CDR3 loop is CASSLYGDSTYEQYF. CDR3 DNA sequence: TGCGCCAGCAGCTTGTATGGGGACAGCACCTACGAGCAGTACTTC.

This clonotype was seen more than once but under ten times. The chain uses TRBV10-3 and TRBJ2-1; D unclear. Germline loops: CDR1 ENHRY, CDR2 SYGVKD. The V end was cut by 0 bases, the J end by 15 bases, with 12 bases between. The CDR3 extends over 12 amino acids. In DNA, the CDR3 is TGTGCCATCAGTGAGTCCCAGGCGCTAACGTTCTTC. Translating it yields CAISESQALTFF.

The chain joins TRBV20-1 to TRBJ1-1; the match to TRBD1 covers 8 bases. The CDR3 has 14 amino acids. V lost 2 bases, J lost 6 bases, and 8 bases stayed unmatched. The germline V gene encodes CDR1 DFQATT and CDR2 SNEGSKA (reference sequence). CDR3 in amino acids: CSARMTGVKAEAFF. DNA of the CDR3: TGCAGTGCTAGAATGACAGGGGTGAAGGCTGAAGCTTTCTTT.

The chain carries TRBV25-1 and TRBJ2-5; either TRBD1 or TRBD2 may fit D (5 bases each). In germline, CDR1 is MGHDK, CDR2 SYGVNS. This CDR3 comprises 14 residues. Trimming stripped 6 bases from V and 3 bases from J, with 14 bases between. CDR3 DNA sequence: TGTGCCAGCAGGGGGACCAGGGCCGAAGAGACCCAGTACTTC. Translation: CASRGTRAEETQYF.